The present T cell receptor (beta chain) was sequenced within a study of PD-1 blockade in classical Hodgkin lymphoma. Looking at the study overall: Nivolumab dosing for patients was 3 mg/kg, administered intravenously every 2 weeks.

Whole-study findings and limits: CD4+ TCR diversity climbed significantly by C4D1, unlike CD8+ TCR diversity.

For this clone: The antigen remains unidentified.

Trimming shortened V by 2 bases and J by 2 bases, and 10 bases separated the two germline ends. The CDR3 totals 14 residues. Germline V gene lookup returns CDR1 SGDLS and CDR2 YYNGEE. Using immunoSEQ multiplex PCR, the repertoire was profiled, and TCRdb retains in-frame clones only, with some absent. The repertoire holds around 19,000 clones, with about 80% as singletons. Indicated time point: cycle 4 day 1 (C4D1), after 5 to 7 weeks of nivolumab. Each patient's relapse followed autologous stem cell transplantation, and brentuximab vedotin exposure varied. Sequenced here: peripheral blood mononuclear cells (PBMCs), sampled before the fourth cycle of nivolumab. The clonotype originates from a human donor with classical Hodgkin lymphoma. The genes are TRBV9 and TRBJ1-1; D is ambiguous. In DNA form, the CDR3 reads TGTGCCAGCAGCGTTTGGAGCTCCAACACTGAAGCTTTCTTT. It codes for CASSVWSSNTEAFF.